One and the same sample provided the 16 T cell receptor beta chains below, sequenced in a study of regulatory T cells in long-lasting Graves disease. The sample's time point: newly diagnosed GD, antithyroid drugs for less than 3 months. Scientists built the TCR library using RNA that was extracted from PBMCs. To make TCR beta libraries, researchers used iRepertoire HTBI primers and Arm-PCR of CDR3 regions. One entry per CDR3 protein, called by TCRdb with MiXCR from the multiplex PCR reads. Of 250,000 or so distinct CDR3 sequences detected, around 20% appear once; the ten largest clones hold approximately 15%. Source: peripheral blood mononuclear cells (PBMCs), taken at new diagnosis, from a patient treated with antithyroid drugs. These receptors were obtained from a female donor with Graves disease.

Concerning this clonotype: This probably arose from a read error, given a far larger clone one base away. The CDR3 ends on some other residue instead of the conserved phenylalanine or tryptophan, so this is likely a read error. The chain employs TRBV7-9 and TRBJ2-1; D is possibly TRBD1 or TRBD2 (5 bases each). V lost 2 bases and J lost 4, with 15 bases in between. The V gene's germline CDR1 is SEHNR and CDR2 FQNEAQ (reference sequence). This CDR3 contains 16 residues. CDR3 in DNA: TGTGCCAGCAGCTTACAGCCCGGGACGACATACAATGAGCAGTTCCTC. Its translation: CASSLQPGTTYNEQFL.

This clonotype came up many times. This chain links TRBV5-1 with TRBJ2-7; no clear D. Germline CDR1 is SGHRS and CDR2 is YFSETQ. The CDR3 length is 14 residues. The V end lost 3 bases, the J end lost 5 bases, and 15 bases lay between the germline ends. For the CDR3, the DNA is TGCGCCAGCAGCTACTCAGACCCTCGGGACGAGCAGTACTTC. It yields the protein CASSYSDPRDEQYF.

This clonotype was observed at least ten times. V is TRBV13 and J is TRBJ2-5; D remains unclear. Per the germline V gene, CDR1 is PRHDT and CDR2 is FYEKMQ (reference sequence). The CDR3 covers 13 residues. Trimming took off 3 bases at V and 7 bases at J, with 12 bases between the two ends. This CDR3 is CASSFTSPGTQYF. Written as DNA, the CDR3 is TGTGCCAGCAGCTTCACATCACCGGGGACCCAGTACTTC.

The chain links TRBV20-1 to TRBJ1-2; D not resolved. The CDR3 has 12 amino acids. With 7 bases removed from V and 4 bases from J, the gap between germline ends came to 13 bases. From germline, CDR1 is DFQATT and CDR2 SNEGSKA (reference sequence). CDR3 DNA: TGCAGTGTTCCAAGAGTAACCTATGGCTACACCTTC. This gives the protein CSVPRVTYGYTF.

About this clonotype: A much larger clone differs from this one at a single base, so this may be a read error. The rearrangement links TRBV2 to TRBJ1-2; 9 nucleotides match TRBD1. Germline values: CDR1 SNHLY, CDR2 FYNNEI. V shed 8 bases, J shed 5 bases, and the junction held 9 bases outside the gene matches. CDR3 length: 14 amino acids. In DNA, the CDR3 is TGTGCCAGCTGCTTGGGACAGGGAGCTTATGGCTACACCTTC. It translates to CASCLGQGAYGYTF.

Details on this clonotype: A far more abundant clone sits one base away, making this likely a read error. The rearrangement links TRBV11-2 to TRBJ2-1; D is uncertain. Looked up from germline, CDR1 is SGHAT and CDR2 is FQNNGV. Between the trimmed V and J ends, which lost 1 base and 5 bases, there was a span of 6 bases. The CDR3 consists of 13 residues. The CDR3 DNA reads TGTGCCAGCAGCTTAGCGGGCCACAATGAGCAGTTCTTC. Residues: CASSLAGHNEQFF.

The J gene is TRBJ1-1, the V gene TRBV20-1; no clear D gene. The CDR3 runs 13 residues. Germline lookup yields CDR1 DFQATT and CDR2 SNEGSKA (reference sequence). With 1 base removed from V and 3 bases from J, the gap between germline ends came to 9 bases. CDR3 sequence (DNA): TGCAGTGCTAGAGGGGGTAGGGACACTGAAGCTTTCTTT. Residues: CSARGGRDTEAFF.

The table lists this clonotype with many counts. This chain joins TRBV6-5 and TRBJ2-7; 11 nucleotides match TRBD2. The CDR3 is made up of 14 amino acids. Losses at the gene ends were 2 bases for V and 3 bases for J; bases not matched to a gene: 0. Germline lookup yields CDR1 MNHEY and CDR2 SVGAGI. Here the CDR3 DNA reads TGTGCCAGCAGTTACGGGACTAGCGGCTACGAGCAGTACTTC. It translates to CASSYGTSGYEQYF.

This clonotype was found many times. The V call is TRBV7-2, the J call TRBJ2-7, with D possibly being TRBD1 (7 bases). Germline V gene lookup returns CDR1 SGHTA and CDR2 FQGNSA. Trimming left V 3 bases short and J 3 bases short, with 15 bases between. CDR3 length equals 15 residues. The CDR3 loop reads CASSLAGQLIYEQYF. CDR3 DNA sequence: TGTGCCAGCAGCTTGGCGGGACAGCTGATCTACGAGCAGTACTTC.

This clonotype was detected a few times. The chain has TRBV29-1 and TRBJ1-1; D remains ambiguous. Germline CDR1 SQVTM, CDR2 ANQGSEA. This CDR3 spans 11 amino acids. V lost 0 bases, J lost 11 bases, and 10 bases lay in between. CDR3 region: CSVEETSAAFF. The CDR3 DNA is TGCAGCGTTGAAGAGACCTCGGCCGCTTTCTTT. Full variable domain (rest looked up from reference TRBV29-1 and TRBJ1-1): SAVISQKPSRDICQRGTSLTIQCQVDSQVTMMFWYRQQPGQSLTLIATANQGSEATYESGFVIDKFPISRPNLTFSTLTVSNMSPEDSSIYLCSVEETSAAFFGQGTRLTVV.

The chain is built from TRBV13 and TRBJ2-7, with D tentatively TRBD2 (6 bases). Per germline, CDR1 PRHDT and CDR2 FYEKMQ (reference sequence). CDR3 length equals 16 residues. V shed 1 base and J shed 6 bases, with 19 bases lying between them. The CDR3 sequence: CASSLALMGLLSEQYF. The CDR3 DNA reads as TGTGCCAGCAGCTTAGCGCTAATGGGACTCCTATCCGAGCAGTACTTC. Combining the CDR3 with reference TRBV13 and TRBJ2-7 gives the whole variable domain AAGVIQSPRHLIKEKRETATLKCYPIPRHDTVYWYQQGPGQDPQFLISFYEKMQSDKGSIPDRFSAQQFSDYHSELNMSSLELGDSALYFCASSLALMGLLSEQYFGPGTRLTVT.

Notes on this clonotype: A much bigger clone sits one base away, suggesting this may be a read error. The V gene is TRBV20-1, the J gene TRBJ2-1, with 8 bases matching TRBD2. The trim removed 1 base at V and 10 bases at J, leaving 9 bases unmatched. CDR1 and CDR2 from the germline V gene are DFQATT and SNEGSKA (reference sequence). The CDR3 loop spans 14 amino acids. The CDR3, as DNA: TGCAGTGCTAGAGCAAGGACTAGCATCTACGAGCAGTTCTTC. This sequence encodes CSARARTSIYEQFF.

The chain joins TRBV6-1 to TRBJ1-5; possibly TRBD1 for D (5 bases). Germline values: CDR1 MNHNS, CDR2 SASEGT. This CDR3 spans 13 amino acids. Trimming stripped 6 bases from V and 5 bases from J, with 11 bases between. For the CDR3, the DNA is TGTGCCAGCAGCCCCCCGGGGCATCAGCCCCAGCATTTT. It specifies CASSPPGHQPQHF.

The rearrangement uses TRBV20-1 and TRBJ1-3; 9 bases agree with TRBD1. CDR1 is DFQATT, CDR2 SNEGSKA, per germline (reference sequence). This CDR3 region has 13 residues. The CDR3 bases are TGCAGCACAAGCCGGGACAGGGCGAACACCATATATTTT. This sequence encodes CSTSRDRANTIYF.

This clonotype was counted ten times or more. CDR3: CSAKRGSEQYF. The CDR3 bases are TGCAGTGCTAAACGGGGGTCCGAGCAGTACTTC. V is TRBV20-1 and J is TRBJ2-7; D may be TRBD2 (6 bases). V gave up 4 bases and J gave up 6 bases, with 10 bases separating them. The CDR3 spans 11 residues. Per the germline V gene, CDR1 is DFQATT and CDR2 is SNEGSKA (reference sequence).

This clonotype was seen ten or more times. The chain recombines TRBV12-3 or TRBV12-4 with TRBJ2-3, with no clear D. Trimming cost V 3 bases and J 1 base, with 5 bases left between them. CDR3 length equals 13 residues. In nucleotides, the CDR3 is TGTGCCAGCAGTTTCTACGGCACAGATACGCAGTATTTT. This codes for CASSFYGTDTQYF.